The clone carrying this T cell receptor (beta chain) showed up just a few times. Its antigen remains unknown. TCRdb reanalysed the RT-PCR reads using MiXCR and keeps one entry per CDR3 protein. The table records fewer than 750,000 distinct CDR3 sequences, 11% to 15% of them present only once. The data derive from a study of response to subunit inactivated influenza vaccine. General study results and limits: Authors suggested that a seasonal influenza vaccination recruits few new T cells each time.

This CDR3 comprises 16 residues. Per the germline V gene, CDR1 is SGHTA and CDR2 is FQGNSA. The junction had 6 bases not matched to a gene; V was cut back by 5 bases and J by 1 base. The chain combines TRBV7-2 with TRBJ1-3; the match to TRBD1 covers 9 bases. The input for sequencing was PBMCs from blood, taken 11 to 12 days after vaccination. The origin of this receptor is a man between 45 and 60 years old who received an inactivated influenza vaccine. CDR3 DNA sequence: TGTGCCAGCAGCAACTCCGGGACAGGGTCTGGAAACACCATATATTTT. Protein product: CASSNSGTGSGNTIYF.